The clone carrying this TCR beta chain was recorded many times. Antigen specificity is unknown. The read falls 3 residues short of the CDR3 end, and the missing part is taken from the germline J gene. The data were obtained in a study of T cell clonality in common variable immunodeficiency. The study's findings and limits: Shared TCRbeta clones were fewer between CVID subjects than controls. Common variable immunodeficiency TCR beta sequences reportedly had fewer deletions and N-nucleotide insertions. CVID patient heterogeneity limited repertoire-clinical complication correlations.

Equal genomic DNA amounts from CVID and control samples were sequenced. TCRdb's table, derived via immunoSEQ multiplex PCR, lists solely in-frame clones and lacks some. The counts give about 44,000 clones, none of them seen only once; 10% is held by the top ten. The V gene's germline CDR1 is SNHLY and CDR2 FYNNEI. The CDR3 loop spans 14 amino acids. Between the trimmed V and J ends, which lost 1 base and 3 bases, there was a span of 9 bases. This chain joins TRBV2 and TRBJ1-2, with D perhaps matching TRBD1 (5 bases). The sequence was collected from a person aged 18-70 years in good health. The specimen sequenced was peripheral blood mononuclear cells. Incomplete CDR3 DNA: TGTGCCAGCAGTGAAGTCGGGGGAGACTATGGC. This codes for CASSEVGGDYG. The entire CDR3 protein is CASSEVGGDYGYTF.